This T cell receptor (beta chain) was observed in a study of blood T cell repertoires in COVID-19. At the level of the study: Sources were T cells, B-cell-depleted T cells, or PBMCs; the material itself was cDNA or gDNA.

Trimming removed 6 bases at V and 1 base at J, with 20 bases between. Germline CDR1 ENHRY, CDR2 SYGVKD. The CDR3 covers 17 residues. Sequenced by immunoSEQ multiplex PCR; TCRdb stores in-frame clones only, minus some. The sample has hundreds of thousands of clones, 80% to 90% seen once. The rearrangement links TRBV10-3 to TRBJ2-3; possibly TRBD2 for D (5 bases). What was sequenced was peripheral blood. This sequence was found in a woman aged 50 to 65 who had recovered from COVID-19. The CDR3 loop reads CAISPIPPSIGTDTQYF. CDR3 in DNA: TGTGCCATCAGCCCTATTCCCCCTAGCATCGGCACAGATACGCAGTATTTT.